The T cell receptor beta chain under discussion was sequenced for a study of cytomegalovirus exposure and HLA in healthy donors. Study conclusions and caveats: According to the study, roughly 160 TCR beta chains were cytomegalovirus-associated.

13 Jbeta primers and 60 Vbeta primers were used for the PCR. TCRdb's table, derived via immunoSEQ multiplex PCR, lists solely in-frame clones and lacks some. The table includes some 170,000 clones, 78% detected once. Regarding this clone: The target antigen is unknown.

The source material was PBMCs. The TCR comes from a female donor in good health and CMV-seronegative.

The CDR3 protein is CASRETPVVSTEAFF. The CDR3 DNA sequence: TGTGCCAGCCGAGAGACTCCTGTGGTGAGCACTGAAGCTTTCTTT. This chain connects TRBV2 to TRBJ1-1; D unclear. CDR3 size: 15 residues. V lost 8 bases and J 4 bases, leaving 20 bases between the germline ends. Germline V gene data show CDR1 as SNHLY and CDR2 as FYNNEI.